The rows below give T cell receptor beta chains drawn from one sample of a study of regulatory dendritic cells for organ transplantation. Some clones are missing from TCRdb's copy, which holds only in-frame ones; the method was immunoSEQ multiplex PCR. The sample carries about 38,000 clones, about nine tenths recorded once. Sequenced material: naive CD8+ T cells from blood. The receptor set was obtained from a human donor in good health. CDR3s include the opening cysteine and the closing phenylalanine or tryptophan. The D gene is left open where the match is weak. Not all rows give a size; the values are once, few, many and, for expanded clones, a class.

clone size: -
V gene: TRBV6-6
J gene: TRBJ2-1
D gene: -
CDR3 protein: CASSYSASNEQFF
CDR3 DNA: TGTGCCAGCAGTTACTCGGCTAGCAATGAGCAGTTCTTC

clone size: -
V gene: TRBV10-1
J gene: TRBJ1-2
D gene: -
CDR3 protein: CASGPDRGHGYTF
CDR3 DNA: TGCGCCAGCGGACCGGACCGAGGCCATGGCTACACCTTC

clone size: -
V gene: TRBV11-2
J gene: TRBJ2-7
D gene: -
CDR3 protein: CASTGTPYEQYF
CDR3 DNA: TGTGCCAGCACTGGGACCCCCTACGAGCAGTACTTC

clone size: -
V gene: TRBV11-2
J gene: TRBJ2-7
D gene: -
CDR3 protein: CASSLDGGPRDEQYF
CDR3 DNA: TGTGCCAGCAGCTTAGATGGGGGTCCCCGGGACGAGCAGTACTTC

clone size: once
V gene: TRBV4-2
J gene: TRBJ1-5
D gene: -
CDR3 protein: CASSQLDGSNQPQHF
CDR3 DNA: TGTGCCAGCAGCCAGCTGGACGGTAGCAATCAGCCCCAGCATTTT

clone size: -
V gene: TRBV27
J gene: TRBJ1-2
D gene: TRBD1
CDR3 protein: CASSFHRDRAVGYTF
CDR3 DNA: TGTGCCAGCAGTTTTCACCGGGACAGGGCAGTTGGCTACACCTTC

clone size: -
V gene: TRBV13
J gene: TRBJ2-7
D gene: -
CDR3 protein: CASSLPFTYEQYF
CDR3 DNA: TGTGCCAGCAGCTTACCCTTTACCTACGAGCAGTACTTC

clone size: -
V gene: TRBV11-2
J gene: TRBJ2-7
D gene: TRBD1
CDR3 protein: CASSPDRAPEAEQYF
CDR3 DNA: TGTGCCAGCAGCCCCGACAGGGCCCCAGAGGCCGAGCAGTACTTC

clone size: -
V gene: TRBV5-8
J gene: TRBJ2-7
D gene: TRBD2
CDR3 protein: CASSLVTSGSVSEQYF
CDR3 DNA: TGTGCCAGCAGCTTGGTGACTAGCGGGAGTGTATCCGAGCAGTACTTC

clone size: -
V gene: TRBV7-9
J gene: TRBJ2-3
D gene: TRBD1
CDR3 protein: CASSRTGPPVDTQYF
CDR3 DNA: TGTGCCAGCAGCCGGACAGGACCGCCGGTGGATACGCAGTATTTT

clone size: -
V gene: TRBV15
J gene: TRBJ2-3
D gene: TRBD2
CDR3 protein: CATSRDLASGVGDTQYF
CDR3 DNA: TGTGCCACCAGCAGAGATCTCGCTAGCGGGGTTGGAGATACGCAGTATTTT

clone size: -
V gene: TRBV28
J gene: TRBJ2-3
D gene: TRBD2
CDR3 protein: CASTRLLAGTDTQYF
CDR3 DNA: TGTGCCAGCACCCGGCTACTAGCGGGCACAGATACGCAGTATTTT

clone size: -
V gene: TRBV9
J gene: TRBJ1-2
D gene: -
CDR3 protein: CASSDRTDGYTF
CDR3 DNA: TGTGCCAGCAGCGACCGGACAGACGGCTACACCTTC

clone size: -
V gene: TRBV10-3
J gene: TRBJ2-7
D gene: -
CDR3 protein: CAISESGSATYEQYF
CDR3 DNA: TGTGCCATCAGTGAGTCGGGGTCTGCGACCTACGAGCAGTACTTC

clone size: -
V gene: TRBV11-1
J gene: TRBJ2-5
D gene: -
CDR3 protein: CASSSYPGTMRYQETQYF
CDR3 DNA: TGTGCCAGCAGCTCATACCCCGGGACAATGCGGTACCAAGAGACCCAGTACTTC

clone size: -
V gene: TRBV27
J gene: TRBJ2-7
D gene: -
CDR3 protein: CASSSNPGVYEQYF
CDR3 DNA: TGTGCCAGCAGTTCAAACCCAGGGGTCTACGAGCAGTACTTC

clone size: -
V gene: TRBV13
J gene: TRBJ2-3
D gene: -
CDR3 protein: CASMTPTGTQYF
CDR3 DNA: TGTGCCAGCATGACCCCAACGGGGACGCAGTATTTT

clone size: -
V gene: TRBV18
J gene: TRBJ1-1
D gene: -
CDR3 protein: CASSAPDIKGYTEAFF
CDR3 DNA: TGTGCCAGCTCAGCACCTGACATAAAGGGGTACACTGAAGCTTTCTTT

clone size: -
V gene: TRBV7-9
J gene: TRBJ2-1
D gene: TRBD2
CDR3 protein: CASSLLAGDEQFF
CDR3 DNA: TGTGCCAGCAGCTTACTTGCGGGAGATGAGCAGTTCTTC

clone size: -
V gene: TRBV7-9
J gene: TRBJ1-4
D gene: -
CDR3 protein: CASSGNGDEKLFF
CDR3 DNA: TGTGCCAGCAGCGGGAACGGGGATGAAAAACTGTTTTTT

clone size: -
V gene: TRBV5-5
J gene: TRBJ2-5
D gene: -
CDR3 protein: CASIKSHTTQETQYF
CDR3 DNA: TGTGCCAGCATCAAGAGCCACACGACACAAGAGACCCAGTACTTC

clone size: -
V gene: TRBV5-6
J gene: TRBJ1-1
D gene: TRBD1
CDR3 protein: CASSLGQGGNTEAFF
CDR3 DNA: TGTGCCAGCAGCCTGGGACAGGGGGGGAACACTGAAGCTTTCTTT

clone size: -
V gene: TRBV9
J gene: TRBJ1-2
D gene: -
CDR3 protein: CASSVGTAYGYTF
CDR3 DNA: TGTGCCAGCAGCGTAGGGACAGCCTATGGCTACACCTTC

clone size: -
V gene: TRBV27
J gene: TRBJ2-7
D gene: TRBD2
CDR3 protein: CASSLNLGLVSYEQYF
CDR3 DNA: TGTGCCAGCAGTTTAAACTTGGGACTAGTGAGCTACGAGCAGTACTTC

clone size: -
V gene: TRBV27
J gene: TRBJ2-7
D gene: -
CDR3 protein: CASSPRQAYEQYF
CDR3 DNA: TGTGCCAGCAGTCCGCGACAGGCCTACGAGCAGTACTTC

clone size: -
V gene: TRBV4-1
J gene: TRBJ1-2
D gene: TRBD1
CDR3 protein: CASSPERDRGRIYGYTF
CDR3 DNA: TGCGCCAGCAGCCCCGAGAGGGACAGGGGCCGGATCTATGGCTACACCTTC

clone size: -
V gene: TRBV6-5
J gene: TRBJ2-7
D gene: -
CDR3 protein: CASSYSLGGHEQYF
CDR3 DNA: TGTGCCAGCAGTTACTCGTTAGGGGGACACGAGCAGTACTTC

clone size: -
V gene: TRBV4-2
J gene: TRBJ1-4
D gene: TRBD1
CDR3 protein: CASATRQGGYEKLFF
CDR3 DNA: TGTGCCAGCGCCACACGACAGGGTGGATATGAAAAACTGTTTTTT

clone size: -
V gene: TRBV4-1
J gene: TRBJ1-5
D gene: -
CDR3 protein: CASSQTLGLFQHF
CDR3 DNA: TGCGCCAGCAGCCAAACATTGGGACTCTTTCAGCATTTT

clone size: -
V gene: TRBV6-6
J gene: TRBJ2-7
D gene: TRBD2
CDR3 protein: CASPAEAGASYEQYF
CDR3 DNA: TGTGCCAGCCCAGCCGAGGCGGGAGCTTCCTACGAGCAGTACTTC

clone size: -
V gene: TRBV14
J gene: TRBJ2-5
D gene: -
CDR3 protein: CASSDRRWAKETQYF
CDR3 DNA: TGTGCCAGCAGCGACCGTCGGTGGGCAAAAGAGACCCAGTACTTC

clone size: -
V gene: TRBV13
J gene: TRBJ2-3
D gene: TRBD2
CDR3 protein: CASSLAGGLDTQYF
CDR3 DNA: TGTGCCAGCAGCTTGGCGGGAGGGTTGGATACGCAGTATTTT

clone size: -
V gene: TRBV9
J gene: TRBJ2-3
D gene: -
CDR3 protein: CASSGYTDTQYF
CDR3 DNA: TGTGCCAGCAGCGGATACACAGATACGCAGTATTTT

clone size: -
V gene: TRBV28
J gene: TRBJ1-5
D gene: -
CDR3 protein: CASSAQEGSNQPQHF
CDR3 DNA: TGTGCCAGCAGTGCTCAAGAGGGCAGCAATCAGCCCCAGCATTTT

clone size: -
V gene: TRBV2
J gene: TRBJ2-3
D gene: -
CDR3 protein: CASSGSTNTDTQYF
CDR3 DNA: TGTGCCAGCAGCGGCTCTACTAACACAGATACGCAGTATTTT

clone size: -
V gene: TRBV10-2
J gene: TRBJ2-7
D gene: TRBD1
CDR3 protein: CASMTGGMHEQYF
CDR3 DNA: TGCGCCAGCATGACAGGGGGCATGCACGAGCAGTACTTC

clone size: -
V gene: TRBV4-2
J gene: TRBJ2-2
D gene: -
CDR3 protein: CASSHPGLSNTGELFF
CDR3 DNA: TGTGCCAGCAGCCATCCCGGGTTATCGAACACCGGGGAGCTGTTTTTT

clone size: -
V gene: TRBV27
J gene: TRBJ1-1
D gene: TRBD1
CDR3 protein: CASSLDRGLTEAFF
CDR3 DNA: TGTGCCAGCAGTTTAGACAGGGGGCTCACTGAAGCTTTCTTT

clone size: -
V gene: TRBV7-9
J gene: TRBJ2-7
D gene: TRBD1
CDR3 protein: CASSARDRGRWGEEQYF
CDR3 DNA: TGTGCCAGCAGCGCCCGGGACAGGGGGCGCTGGGGCGAAGAGCAGTACTTC

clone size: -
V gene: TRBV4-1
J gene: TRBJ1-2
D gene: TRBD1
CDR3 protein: CASSQLFRQGSIF
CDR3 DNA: TGCGCCAGCAGCCAACTATTTAGACAGGGCTCTATCTTC

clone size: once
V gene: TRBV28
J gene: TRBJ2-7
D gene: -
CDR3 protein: CASSLFIGDYEQYF
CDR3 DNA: TGTGCCAGCAGTTTGTTCATAGGCGACTACGAGCAGTACTTC

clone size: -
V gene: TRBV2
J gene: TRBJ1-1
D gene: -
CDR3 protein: CASRLGGGTEAFF
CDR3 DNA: TGTGCCAGCAGGCTAGGTGGGGGCACTGAAGCTTTCTTT